The 22 T cell receptor beta chains below were found in one sample sequenced in a study of cytomegalovirus exposure and HLA in healthy donors. Vbeta (60) and Jbeta (13) primers were used in the PCR. Assay used: immunoSEQ multiplex PCR; TCRdb lists only in-frame clones, some missing. This sample has some 96,000 clones, with roughly 76% found just once. Sequenced material: PBMCs. The receptors derive from a woman aged 60-75 years in good health and CMV-seropositive.

This chain's CDR3 is CASSRDRADYGYTF. CDR3 DNA: TGTGCCAGCAGCCGGGACAGGGCAGACTATGGCTACACCTTC. V and J are TRBV5-6 and TRBJ1-2; TRBD1 agrees at 9 bases. Germline lookup yields CDR1 SGHDT and CDR2 YYEEEE. Trimming cost V 4 bases and J 3 bases; bases outside gene matches: 4. CDR3 length equals 14 residues. Using reference TRBV5-6 and TRBJ1-2 for the parts outside the CDR3, the full variable domain is DAGVTQSPTHLIKTRGQQVTLRCSPKSGHDTVSWYQQALGQGPQFIFQYYEEEERQRGNFPDRFSGHQFPNYSSELNVNALLLGDSALYLCASSRDRADYGYTFGSGTRLTVV.

A single count supports this clone. This chain connects TRBV27 to TRBJ1-2; 8 nucleotides align to TRBD1. This CDR3 has 13 residues. J was trimmed by 8 bases and V by 5 bases; bases with no gene match: 7. Germline lookup yields CDR1 MNHEY and CDR2 SMNVEV (reference sequence). CDR3: CASSKTGVYGYTF. For the CDR3, the DNA is TGTGCCAGCAGTAAGACAGGGGTTTACGGCTACACCTTC.

V and J are TRBV6-5 and TRBJ2-2; 7 nucleotides agree with TRBD1. Trimming at V came to 6 bases and at J to 4 bases, leaving 5 bases not matched to a gene. Germline CDR1 reads MNHEY; CDR2 reads SVGAGI. This CDR3 has 14 residues. The CDR3, as DNA: TGTGCCAGCAGGGTTTCAGGGGGCACCGGGGAGCTGTTTTTT. Protein: CASRVSGGTGELFF.

The V and J genes are TRBV10-3 and TRBJ1-5, with D possibly matching TRBD1 (5 bases). This CDR3 is 16 amino acids long. In germline, CDR1 is ENHRY, CDR2 SYGVKD. V dropped 0 bases and J dropped 0 bases, with 9 bases sitting between them. The CDR3 nucleotides read TGTGCCATCAGTGAGTCGACAGCTTATAGCAATCAGCCCCAGCATTTT. This sequence encodes CAISESTAYSNQPQHF.

This chain uses TRBV4-2 with TRBJ2-1; 8 bases align to TRBD1. With V trimmed by 4 bases and J by 6 bases, 2 bases remained unmatched. Per germline, CDR1 LGHNA and CDR2 YNFKEQ. CDR3 length: 13 amino acids. CDR3 DNA: TGTGCCAGCAGCCTTGGACAGGGCAATGAGCAGTTCTTC. This encodes CASSLGQGNEQFF.

V gene TRBV11-1 combines with J gene TRBJ1-1, with D unclear. With 2 bases removed from V and 0 bases from J, the gap between germline ends came to 7 bases. The CDR3 is 14 residues long. Germline-derived CDR1 and CDR2 are SGHAT and FQDESV (reference sequence). CDR3 coding DNA: TGTGCCAGCAGCTTAACACCCATGAACACTGAAGCTTTCTTT. Translation: CASSLTPMNTEAFF.

About this clone: One end of the junction is discordant with germline, which a read error may explain. V usage is TRBV4-1 and J usage is TRBJ1-5; 9 bases line up with TRBD1. The germline V gene encodes CDR1 MGHRA and CDR2 YSYEKL. The CDR3 is 16 amino acids. The CDR3 sequence: CAGSQVATGGNQPQHF. For the CDR3, the DNA is TGCGCCGGCAGCCAAGTCGCGACAGGGGGAAATCAGCCCCAGCATTTT.

The chain links TRBV4-1 to TRBJ2-3; a possible D gene is TRBD2 (5 bases). Germline-derived CDR1 and CDR2 are MGHRA and YSYEKL. V lost 4 bases and J 4 bases, leaving 12 bases between the germline ends. CDR3 size: 14 residues. CDR3 loop: CASSRTLMADTQYF. DNA of the CDR3: TGCGCCAGCAGCCGGACTTTAATGGCAGATACGCAGTATTTT.

V usage is TRBV27 and J usage is TRBJ2-3; no reliable D call. Between the trimmed V and J ends, which lost 8 bases and 1 base, there was a span of 7 bases. Germline V gene data show CDR1 as MNHEY and CDR2 as SMNVEV (reference sequence). The CDR3 has 12 residues. CDR3 loop: CASPSGTDTQYF. CDR3 bases: TGTGCCAGCCCTTCTGGCACAGATACGCAGTATTTT.

The chain recombines TRBV18 with TRBJ1-2; D is possibly TRBD1 (6 bases). Per germline, CDR1 KGHSH and CDR2 LQKENI. With 3 bases removed from V and 2 bases from J, the gap between germline ends came to 7 bases. The CDR3 spans 13 residues. CDR3 region: CASSPGANYGYTF. CDR3 nucleotide sequence: TGTGCCAGCTCACCGGGGGCGAACTATGGCTACACCTTC. The full variable domain, rest sourced from reference TRBV18 and TRBJ1-2, is NAGVMQNPRHLVRRRGQEARLRCSPMKGHSHVYWYRQLPEEGLKFMVYLQKENIIDESGMPKERFSAEFPKEGPSILRIQQVVRGDSAAYFCASSPGANYGYTFGSGTRLTVV.

V usage is TRBV9 and J usage is TRBJ1-1; 9 nucleotides align to TRBD1. Germline CDR1 SGDLS, CDR2 YYNGEE. V shed 2 bases, J shed 4 bases, and the junction held 3 bases outside the gene matches. The CDR3 loop spans 14 amino acids. The CDR3 DNA follows: TGTGCCAGCAGCGTTGAGACAGGGGGCACTGAAGCTTTCTTT. As protein: CASSVETGGTEAFF.

This chain links TRBV18 with TRBJ2-3; the D gene is possibly TRBD1 (5 bases). CDR1 and CDR2 from the germline V gene are KGHSH and LQKENI. V lost 3 bases, J lost 5 bases, and 9 bases lay in between. CDR3 size: 13 residues. CDR3 residues: CASSPNDRDTQYF. The CDR3 DNA reads as TGTGCCAGCTCACCGAATGACAGAGATACGCAGTATTTT.

J is TRBJ2-5 and V is TRBV5-1, with 7 nucleotides matching TRBD1. This CDR3 has 14 residues. The V gene end was trimmed by 4 bases and the J gene end by 2 bases; junction bases not matched to a gene: 5. The germline gives CDR1 SGHRS, CDR2 YFSETQ. The CDR3 sequence is CASSPGTAQETQYF. The CDR3 DNA reads TGCGCCAGCAGCCCCGGGACAGCACAAGAGACCCAGTACTTC.

V is TRBV6-5 and J is TRBJ1-5; D call uncertain. CDR3 size: 13 residues. Trimming stripped 5 bases from V and 5 bases from J, with 10 bases between. Germline CDR1 MNHEY, CDR2 SVGAGI. CDR3 nucleotides: TGTGCCAGCAGTGAAATCGCGGATCAGCCCCAGCATTTT. Translated, it gives CASSEIADQPQHF.

The chain links TRBV4-2 to TRBJ1-1; the match to TRBD1 covers 8 bases. J gave up 2 bases and V 0 bases, and 5 bases lay outside the gene matches. The CDR3 has 16 amino acids. Looked up from germline, CDR1 is LGHNA and CDR2 is YNFKEQ. The CDR3 region has the DNA TGTGCCAGCAGCCAAGAACCGGGACAGGCTAACACTGAAGCTTTCTTT. It specifies CASSQEPGQANTEAFF.

This clone has more than one count but fewer than ten. The V gene is TRBV30, the J gene TRBJ1-5, with 8 nucleotides matching TRBD1. CDR1 and CDR2 (germline): GTSNPN, SVGIG (reference sequence). Trimming at V came to 3 bases and at J to 3 bases, leaving 7 bases not matched to a gene. This CDR3 is 15 amino acids long. The CDR3, as DNA: TGTGCCTGGAGGGCCCAGGGGGCGAACAATCAGCCCCAGCATTTT. Amino acid sequence: CAWRAQGANNQPQHF.

The V and J genes are TRBV27 and TRBJ2-3, with D hard to call. The CDR3 contains 15 residues. V gave up 2 bases and J gave up 1 base, with 10 bases separating them. The germline gives CDR1 MNHEY, CDR2 SMNVEV (reference sequence). The CDR3 nucleotides are TGTGCCAGCAGTTTACTACCCCCTGGCACAGATACGCAGTATTTT. This translates into CASSLLPPGTDTQYF.

In DNA form, the CDR3 reads TGTGCCAGCAGTCCCCATACGGGTGAGCAGTTCTTC. This gives the protein CASSPHTGEQFF. This chain links TRBV6-1 with TRBJ2-1; D is undetermined. CDR1 and CDR2 from the germline V gene are MNHNS and SASEGT. CDR3 length: 12 amino acids. Between the trimmed V and J ends, which lost 5 bases and 9 bases, there was a span of 11 bases.

The chain links TRBV29-1 to TRBJ2-7; a possible D gene is TRBD1 (5 bases). V lost 2 bases, J lost 4 bases, and 18 bases lay in between. The CDR3 is 15 residues long. The germline CDR1 and CDR2 sequences are SQVTM and ANQGSEA. CDR3 in amino acids: CSVERIKGLQYEQYF. Written as DNA, the CDR3 is TGCAGCGTTGAAAGGATTAAGGGGTTGCAGTACGAGCAGTACTTC.

A few counts support this clone. The chain carries TRBV6-5 and TRBJ2-5; TRBD1 agrees at 7 bases. Trimming at V came to 6 bases and at J to 5 bases, leaving 6 bases not matched to a gene. CDR1 is MNHEY, CDR2 SVGAGI, per germline. This CDR3 has 13 amino acids. The CDR3 region has the DNA TGTGCCAGCAGCCACGACAGGGTTGAGACCCAGTACTTC. Its translation: CASSHDRVETQYF.

This clone has only a few counts. The chain links TRBV5-6 to TRBJ1-5, with D possibly TRBD1 on 5 matching bases. Trimming pared 4 bases from V and 0 bases from J, leaving 11 bases between. Germline CDR1 SGHDT, CDR2 YYEEEE. The CDR3 runs to 15 residues. Here the CDR3 DNA reads TGTGCCAGCAGCCAGGGAGGGTATAGCAATCAGCCCCAGCATTTT. Its protein is CASSQGGYSNQPQHF.

The chain joins TRBV5-4 to TRBJ1-4; 10 bases align to TRBD1. Germline V lookup: CDR1 SGHNT, CDR2 YYREEE (reference sequence). The CDR3 extends over 16 amino acids. The junction had 6 bases not matched to a gene; V was cut back by 4 bases and J by 3 bases. The DNA for the CDR3 is TGTGCCAGCAGCCGGACAGGGGGGACGTCTAATGAAAAACTGTTTTTT. It codes for CASSRTGGTSNEKLFF.